This TCR beta chain originates from a study of T cell changes during pregnancy in multiple sclerosis. The CDR3 has 15 residues. Trimming removed 0 bases from V and 2 bases from J, with 10 bases in between. Germline V gene lookup returns CDR1 SGHRS and CDR2 YFSETQ. Sequencing was performed with immunoSEQ multiplex PCR; in TCRdb, only in-frame clones are kept and a portion is missing. The sample yields 45,000 to 60,000 clones, 91% seen once. The gene calls are TRBV5-1 and TRBJ2-3, with D perhaps TRBD1 (6 bases). The sample in question was peripheral blood, obtained after pregnancy. The TCR was taken from a female donor in good health, enrolled as a control in a pregnancy study. CDR3 in amino acids: CASSLGGQPTDTQYF. CDR3 sequence (DNA): TGCGCCAGCAGCTTGGGCGGACAGCCCACAGATACGCAGTATTTT.